These 26 T cell receptor beta chains originate from one sample sequenced in a study of identical twins. TCRdb fed the 5' RACE reads into MiXCR, producing one record per CDR3 protein. The sample has 300,000 to 350,000 distinct CDR3 sequences, approximately 13% seen once. In addition, the sample was reused for a study of yellow fever vaccine responses in identical twins.

The sequencing sample was made of CD8+ T cells sorted from blood. These TCRs come from a woman aged 18 to 35 in good health.

Ten or more counts support this clonotype. The chain combines TRBV5-8 with TRBJ2-7; tentative D call: TRBD2 (6 bases). CDR3 length equals 12 residues. Deletions cut 5 bases from V and 6 bases from J, with 12 bases between. Germline CDR1 is SGHTS and CDR2 is YDEGEE. The CDR3 protein is CASRAGGSEQYV. The CDR3, as DNA: TGTGCCAGCAGGGCCGGGGGAAGCGAGCAGTACGTC.

The genes are TRBV12-3 or TRBV12-4 and TRBJ2-1; 8 nucleotides agree with TRBD2. J lost 2 bases, V lost 6 bases, and 6 bases had no gene match. The CDR3 sequence is 15 residues long. The CDR3 DNA reads TGTGCCAGCAGCAAACAGCGGGGGCCCTACAATGAGCAGTTCTTC. Encoded protein: CASSKQRGPYNEQFF.

This clonotype was counted a few times. This chain links TRBV5-1 with TRBJ2-5; 12 nucleotides agree with TRBD1. The CDR3 has 17 amino acids. Germline V CDR1 and CDR2: SGHRS, YFSETQ. V lost 1 base and J lost 1; bases outside the gene matches: 5. The CDR3 region is CASSLHPGQGAQETQYF. DNA for the CDR3: TGCGCCAGCAGCTTGCACCCGGGACAGGGGGCCCAAGAGACCCAGTACTTC. The whole variable domain, filled in from reference TRBV5-1 and TRBJ2-5, reads KAGVTQTPRYLIKTRGQQVTLSCSPISGHRSVSWYQQTPGQGLQFLFEYFSETQRNKGNFPGRFSGRQFSNSRSEMNVSTLELGDSALYLCASSLHPGQGAQETQYFGPGTRLLVL.

Ten or more counts support this clonotype. The rearrangement uses TRBV12-3 or TRBV12-4 and TRBJ2-1, with 11 positions matching TRBD2. Trimming took 5 bases from V and 9 from J; bases not matched to a gene: 6. The CDR3 is 14 amino acids. This CDR3 reads CASSPLTSGVEQFF. The CDR3 region has the DNA TGTGCCAGCAGTCCCCTGACTAGCGGGGTTGAGCAGTTCTTC.

The rearrangement uses TRBV5-1 and TRBJ2-1, with D maybe TRBD2 (5 bases). From germline, CDR1 is SGHRS and CDR2 YFSETQ. V lost 4 bases and J 4 bases, leaving 21 bases between the germline ends. The CDR3 extends over 17 amino acids. The CDR3 region has the DNA TGCGCCAGCAGCCTGAAGTTAGCGTCAGTACCTTACAATGAGCAGTTCTTC. It yields the protein CASSLKLASVPYNEQFF.

This clonotype was picked up many times. This CDR3 is CASSEWAGDYEQYF. Written as DNA, the CDR3 is TGTGCCAGCAGTGAATGGGCAGGAGACTACGAGCAGTACTTC. The V call is TRBV2, the J call TRBJ2-7, with D unclear. The CDR3 is made up of 14 amino acids. V was clipped by 2 bases and J by 3 bases, with 11 bases between them. Germline CDR1 is SNHLY and CDR2 is FYNNEI.

This clonotype appeared a single time. V gene TRBV18 combines with J gene TRBJ1-2, with 9 bases matching TRBD1. CDR1 and CDR2 from the germline V gene are KGHSH and LQKENI. CDR3 length: 16 amino acids. After removal of 5 bases from V and 4 bases from J, the junction contained 11 bases not matched to a gene. The CDR3, as DNA: TGTGCCAGCTCATTACAGGGGGCAGGAGACCCCTATGGCTACACCTTC. Translating gives CASSLQGAGDPYGYTF.

This clonotype was observed a handful of times. The chain is built from TRBV28 and TRBJ2-7; TRBD1 matches at 8 bases. Germline-derived CDR1 and CDR2 are MDHEN and SYDVKM. The length of the CDR3 is 12 residues. In DNA form, the CDR3 reads TGTGCGGCGGGGCAGGGGGCGAGTGAGCAGTACTTC. Its translation: CAAGQGASEQYF. The whole variable domain, remainder taken from reference TRBV28 and TRBJ2-7, is DVKVTQSSRYLVKRTGEKVFLECVQDMDHENMFWYRQDPGLGLRLIYFSYDVKMKEKGDIPEGYSVSREKKERFSLILESASTNQTSMYLCAAGQGASEQYFGPGTRLTVT.

The V gene is TRBV5-1, the J gene TRBJ2-3; 11 nucleotides line up with TRBD2. Germline V gene data show CDR1 as SGHRS and CDR2 as YFSETQ. This CDR3 has 17 amino acids. V was clipped by 4 bases and J by 1 base; unmatched bases: 8. CDR3 sequence: CASSNHYSGRGTDTQYF. The CDR3 DNA follows: TGCGCCAGCAGCAACCACTATAGCGGGAGGGGCACAGATACGCAGTATTTT.

This clonotype was detected ten times or more. The rearrangement uses TRBV25-1 and TRBJ2-5; the D call may be TRBD1 or TRBD2 (6 bases each). This CDR3 comprises 15 residues. V lost 2 bases to trimming and J lost 3 bases, with 13 bases between them. From germline, CDR1 is MGHDK and CDR2 SYGVNS. CDR3 amino acids: CASSEGGTSKETQYF. DNA for the CDR3: TGTGCCAGCAGTGAAGGGGGGACAAGTAAAGAGACCCAGTACTTC.

In nucleotides, the CDR3 is TGTGCCAGCAGTTACAGGGGGTTCGGGGAGCTGTTTTTT. Amino acids: CASSYRGFGELFF. The V gene is TRBV28, the J gene TRBJ2-2; 8 bases line up with TRBD1. The CDR3 is made up of 13 amino acids. Germline CDR1 MDHEN, CDR2 SYDVKM. V lost 4 bases and J lost 7; bases outside the gene matches: 2.

The V gene is TRBV2, the J gene TRBJ1-3, with D perhaps TRBD1 (5 bases). CDR3 length: 13 residues. V was clipped by 10 bases and J by 1 base, with 11 bases between them. CDR1 is SNHLY, CDR2 FYNNEI, per germline. CDR3 nucleotides: TGTGCCATCACCGGGACTTCTGGAAACACCATATATTTT. Translation: CAITGTSGNTIYF.

This clonotype was found a few times. The rearrangement links TRBV28 to TRBJ2-1; 8 bases align to TRBD2. Germline trimming cut 4 bases from V and 3 bases from J; bases unmatched to any gene: 11. There are 17 residues in the CDR3. The germline gives CDR1 MDHEN, CDR2 SYDVKM. CDR3 sequence reads: CASSSGLAPSNYNEQFF. The CDR3 coding sequence is TGTGCCAGCAGTTCAGGACTAGCCCCCTCGAACTACAATGAGCAGTTCTTC.

This clonotype turned up a few times. The rearrangement uses TRBV5-1 and TRBJ1-1, with 8 bases identical to TRBD1. In germline, CDR1 is SGHRS, CDR2 YFSETQ. V shed 1 base, J shed 1 base, and the junction held 9 bases outside the gene matches. The CDR3 extends over 17 amino acids. The CDR3 reads CASSLSGQGAGNTEAFF. The DNA for the CDR3 is TGCGCCAGCAGCTTGTCCGGCCAGGGGGCCGGGAACACTGAAGCTTTCTTT.

This clonotype occurred a few times. V gene TRBV28 combines with J gene TRBJ2-1, with no clear D. This CDR3 comprises 14 residues. Trimming cost V 5 bases and J 6 bases, with 14 bases left between them. CDR1 is MDHEN and CDR2 is SYDVKM in the germline V gene. CDR3 nucleotides: TGTGCCAGCAGTCCACGGACGGACGGCAATGAGCAGTTCTTC. Amino acids: CASSPRTDGNEQFF.

The chain has TRBV20-1 and TRBJ2-1; TRBD1 agrees at 8 bases. CDR1 and CDR2 (germline): DFQATT, SNEGSKA (reference sequence). This CDR3 spans 15 amino acids. V shed 6 bases and J 4 bases; nucleotides not matched to a gene: 11. CDR3 nucleotide sequence: TGCAGTGCAGAGAATCCCGGGACAGGATACAATGAGCAGTTCTTC. Amino acids: CSAENPGTGYNEQFF.

CDR3 sequence reads: CASSLGGAAYNEQFF. CDR3 sequence (DNA): TGTGCCAGCAGTTTAGGGGGAGCTGCCTACAATGAGCAGTTCTTC. The chain employs TRBV27 and TRBJ2-1; possibly TRBD1 or TRBD2 for D (5 bases each). Germline assignment: CDR1 MNHEY and CDR2 SMNVEV (reference sequence). V was trimmed by 2 bases and J by 2 bases, leaving 10 bases between them. The CDR3 is made up of 15 amino acids.

This clonotype was counted at least ten times. The CDR3 nucleotides read TGCAGTGCTAGAGCAGGGGTGTACGAGCAGTTCTTC. Translated, it gives CSARAGVYEQFF. V usage is TRBV20-1 and J usage is TRBJ2-1; D perhaps matches TRBD1 (6 bases). Trimming removed 1 base at V and 10 bases at J, with 11 bases between. Per the germline V gene, CDR1 is DFQATT and CDR2 is SNEGSKA (reference sequence). This CDR3 is built from 12 residues.

This clonotype was detected ten times or more. The chain employs TRBV27 and TRBJ2-4; tentative D call: TRBD2 (6 bases). V shed 4 bases and J shed 7 bases, with 14 bases lying between them. CDR1 is MNHEY and CDR2 is SMNVEV in the germline V gene (reference sequence). The length of the CDR3 is 14 residues. The DNA of the CDR3 is TGTGCCAGCAGTTATTACGGGGGTGGCAACATTCAGTACTTC. This encodes CASSYYGGGNIQYF.

At least ten counts were recorded for this clonotype. V is TRBV9 and J is TRBJ2-1; TRBD2 might be the D (6 bases). Germline V gene sequence: CDR1 SGDLS, CDR2 YYNGEE. This CDR3 is built from 15 residues. Trimming took off 0 bases at V and 2 bases at J, with 9 bases between the two ends. The DNA of the CDR3 is TGTGCCAGCAGCGTAGCAAGCGGGCCCTACAATGAGCAGTTCTTC. Amino acid sequence: CASSVASGPYNEQFF.

This chain links TRBV27 with TRBJ2-7; possibly TRBD2 for D (5 bases). CDR1 is MNHEY, CDR2 SMNVEV, per germline (reference sequence). The CDR3 is 13 residues long. Trimming took off 5 bases at V and 0 bases at J, with 8 bases between the two ends. The CDR3 sequence is CASSDGNSYEQYF. The CDR3, as DNA: TGTGCCAGCAGTGACGGGAACTCCTACGAGCAGTACTTC.

This clonotype was detected only a few times. V and J are TRBV6-5 and TRBJ2-7; maybe TRBD1 (6 bases). The germline V gene has CDR1 MNHEY and CDR2 SVGAGI. V was shortened by 0 bases and J by 7 bases, with 13 bases between the two germline ends. The CDR3 covers 14 residues. The CDR3: CASSYSGQGLEQYF. Here the CDR3 DNA reads TGTGCCAGCAGTTACTCGGGACAAGGTCTGGAGCAGTACTTC.

The V gene is TRBV28, the J gene TRBJ2-2, with 14 bases aligning to TRBD2. Germline-derived CDR1 and CDR2 are MDHEN and SYDVKM. The CDR3 is made up of 17 amino acids. The trim removed 8 bases at V and 5 bases at J, leaving 10 bases unmatched. The CDR3 reads CASGMTSGREETGELFF. CDR3 nucleotides: TGTGCCAGCGGTATGACTAGCGGGAGGGAGGAGACCGGGGAGCTGTTTTTT.

On this clonotype itself: The junction and the germline gene differ at one end; a read error may be behind it. The rearrangement uses TRBV15 and TRBJ1-1; 7 positions agree with TRBD1. Germline V CDR1 and CDR2: LNHNV, YYDKDF (reference sequence). There are 15 residues in the CDR3. This CDR3 reads CATSGDRDRGPEAFF. CDR3 DNA: TGTGCCACCAGCGGAGACCGGGACAGAGGGCCTGAAGCTTTCTTT.

This sequence joins TRBV27 and TRBJ2-3; no clear D. The CDR3 covers 13 residues. CDR1 and CDR2 from the germline V gene are MNHEY and SMNVEV (reference sequence). With 8 bases removed from V and 6 bases from J, the gap between germline ends came to 15 bases. CDR3 amino acids: CASGFEKWDTQYF. Written as DNA, the CDR3 is TGTGCCAGCGGGTTTGAAAAGTGGGATACGCAGTATTTT.

A few counts support this clonotype. This chain links TRBV2 with TRBJ2-4; tentatively, D is TRBD2 (7 bases). Trimming cost V 7 bases and J 5 bases, with 9 bases left between them. The CDR3 has 12 residues. Germline CDR1 and CDR2: SNHLY and FYNNEI. The CDR3 spells CASTGGQNIQYF. The CDR3 coding sequence is TGTGCCAGCACCGGGGGGCAAAACATTCAGTACTTC.